Listed here is a single TCR beta chain. Its antigen target is currently unknown. The record has no base qualities; no much larger clone is one base away. The sample belongs to a study of blood T cell repertoires in COVID-19 (dated by TCRdb to between 2020 and 2021). For context, the study as a whole: Samples covering the acute and convalescent phases of COVID-19 were provided by collaborators in the United States, Italy and Spain. The material from the prospective study consisted of cDNA or gDNA derived from T cells, B-cell-depleted T cells, or PBMCs. Subjects who had been exposed to COVID-19, were actively infected with it, or had recovered from it provided the deeply sampled blood TCRbeta repertoires that made up the dataset. The repertoires were made available in a free public database intended to serve as a resource for research on the immune response to SARS-CoV-2. The samples were drawn from two sources: the first 160 participants of the ongoing ImmuneRACE study, and over 1,000 subjects contributed by 6 global collaborators. Sample metadata almost always included a de-identified subject ID, COVID-19 status, age in years and sex. Where available, HLA class I and class II types were obtained from metadata supplied by the sample provider rather than from assay-based typing.

On the study overall, not on this receptor specifically: The quantity of clinical and demographic metadata differed by source and by participant and was supplied without curation.

TCRbeta CDR3 regions were amplified from genomic DNA by means of the immunoSEQ Assay, a bias-controlled multiplex PCR. The paper's data handling went like this. Nucleated cell counts per sample were estimated from amplification of reference gene primers within the assay. To quantify the absolute abundance of each unique TCRbeta CDR3 rearrangement, sequence reads were collapsed and filtered. For each sample, productive Simpson clonality was calculated as the square root of Simpson's diversity index over productive rearrangements. TCRdb re-hosts the immuneACCESS table, in-frame sequences only. Its copies lack some clones; in the studies checked, an unresolved V gene accounts for under half of them, and the cause for the rest is not known. Clone size and the V and J calls come from that table; the DNA yielded D and trimming. Across this sample there are roughly 200,000 clones, with around 90% seen only once. Approximately 1.8% of the sample is held by the ten biggest clonotypes.

The CDR3 runs 16 amino acids, cysteine and phenylalanine included. Only the CDR3 portion is preserved as DNA: 48 bases, with reading frame beginning at the first base. From a lookup of the germline V gene (reference sequence), CDR1 and CDR2 are SGHNT and YYREEE. V loses 2 bases of germline sequence and J loses 1 base, and the interval between the two ends is 15 bases. Each collaborating institution followed its own protocols to collect whole blood in K2EDTA tubes. For TCRbeta analysis, collaborator samples were shipped as frozen whole blood, as isolated PBMCs, or as DNA extracted from either sample type.

This TCR was sampled from a man in his sixties or seventies with acute or convalescent COVID-19. Sequenced sample: peripheral blood. This chain joins TRBV5-4 to TRBJ1-1; the D gene is unclear. The CDR3 reads CASSLYNVRRNTEAFF. The sequenced DNA: TGTGCCAGCAGCTTATATAATGTTCGGAGGAACACTGAAGCTTTCTTT.